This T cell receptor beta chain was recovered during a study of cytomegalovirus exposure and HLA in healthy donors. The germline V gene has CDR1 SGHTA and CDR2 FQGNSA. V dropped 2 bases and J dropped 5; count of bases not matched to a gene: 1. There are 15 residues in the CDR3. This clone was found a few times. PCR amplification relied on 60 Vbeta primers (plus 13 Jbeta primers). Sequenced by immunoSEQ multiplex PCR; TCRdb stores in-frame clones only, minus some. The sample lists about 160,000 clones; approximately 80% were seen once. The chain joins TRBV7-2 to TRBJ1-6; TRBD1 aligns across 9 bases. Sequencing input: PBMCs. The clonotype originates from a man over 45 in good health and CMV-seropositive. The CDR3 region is CASSLRTGDNSPLHF. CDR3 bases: TGTGCCAGCAGCTTAAGGACAGGGGATAATTCACCCCTCCACTTT. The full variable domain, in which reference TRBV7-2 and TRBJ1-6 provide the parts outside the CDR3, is GAGVSQSPSNKVTEKGKDVELRCDPISGHTALYWYRQSLGQGLEFLIYFQGNSAPDKSGLPSDRFSAERTGGSVSTLTIQRTQQEDSAVYLCASSLRTGDNSPLHFGNGTRLTVT.